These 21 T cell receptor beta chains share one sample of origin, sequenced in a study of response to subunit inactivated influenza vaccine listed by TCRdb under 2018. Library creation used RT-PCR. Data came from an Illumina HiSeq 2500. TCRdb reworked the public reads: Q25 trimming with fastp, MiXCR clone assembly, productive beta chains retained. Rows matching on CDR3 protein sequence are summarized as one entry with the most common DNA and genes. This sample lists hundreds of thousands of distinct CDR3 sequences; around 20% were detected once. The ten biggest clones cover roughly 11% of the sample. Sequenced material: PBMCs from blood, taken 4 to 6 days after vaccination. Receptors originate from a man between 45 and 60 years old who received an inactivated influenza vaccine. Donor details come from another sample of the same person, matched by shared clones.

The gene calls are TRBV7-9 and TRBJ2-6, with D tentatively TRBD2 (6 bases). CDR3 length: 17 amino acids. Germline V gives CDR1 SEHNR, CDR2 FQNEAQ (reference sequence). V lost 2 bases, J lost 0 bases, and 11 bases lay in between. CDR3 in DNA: TGTGCCAGCAGCTTAAGTTTCGGGGGCTCTGGGGCCAACGTCCTGACTTTC. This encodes CASSLSFGGSGANVLTF. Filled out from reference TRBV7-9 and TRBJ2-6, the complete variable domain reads DTGVSQNPRHKITKRGQNVTFRCDPISEHNRLYWYRQTLGQGPEFLTYFQNEAQLEKSRLLSDRFSAERPKGSFSTLEIQRTEQGDSAMYLCASSLSFGGSGANVLTFGAGSRLTVL.

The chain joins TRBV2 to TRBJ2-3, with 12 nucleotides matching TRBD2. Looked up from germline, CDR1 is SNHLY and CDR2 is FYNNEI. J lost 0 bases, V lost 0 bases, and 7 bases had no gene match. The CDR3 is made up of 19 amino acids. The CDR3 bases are TGTGCCAGCAGTGAAGCGCAGGTTGGGACTAGCGGGAGCACAGATACGCAGTATTTT. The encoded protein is CASSEAQVGTSGSTDTQYF.

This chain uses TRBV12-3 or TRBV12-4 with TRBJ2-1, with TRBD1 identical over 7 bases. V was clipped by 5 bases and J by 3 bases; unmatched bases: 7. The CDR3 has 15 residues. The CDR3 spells CASSPRQGNYNEQFF. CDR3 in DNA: TGTGCCAGCAGTCCAAGACAGGGAAACTACAATGAGCAGTTCTTC.

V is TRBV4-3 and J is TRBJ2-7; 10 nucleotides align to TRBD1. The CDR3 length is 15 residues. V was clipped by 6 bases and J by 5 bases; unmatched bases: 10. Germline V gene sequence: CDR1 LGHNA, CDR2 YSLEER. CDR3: CASRYMTGGAHEQYF. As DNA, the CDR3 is TGCGCCAGCAGATACATGACAGGGGGCGCGCACGAGCAGTACTTC.

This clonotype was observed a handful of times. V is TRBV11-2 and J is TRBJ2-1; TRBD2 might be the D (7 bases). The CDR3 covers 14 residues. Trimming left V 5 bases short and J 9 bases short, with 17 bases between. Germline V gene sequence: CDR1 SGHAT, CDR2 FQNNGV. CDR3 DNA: TGTGCCAGCAGCCGGCCTAGGGGGGGAGGTGAGCAGTTCTTC. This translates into CASSRPRGGGEQFF.

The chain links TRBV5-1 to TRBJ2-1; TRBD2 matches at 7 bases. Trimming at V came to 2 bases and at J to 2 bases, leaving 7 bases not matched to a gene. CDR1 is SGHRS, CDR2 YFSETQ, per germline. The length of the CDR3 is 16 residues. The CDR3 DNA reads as TGCGCCAGCAGCTTAGTAACTCGGGGGGCCTACAATGAGCAGTTCTTC. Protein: CASSLVTRGAYNEQFF.

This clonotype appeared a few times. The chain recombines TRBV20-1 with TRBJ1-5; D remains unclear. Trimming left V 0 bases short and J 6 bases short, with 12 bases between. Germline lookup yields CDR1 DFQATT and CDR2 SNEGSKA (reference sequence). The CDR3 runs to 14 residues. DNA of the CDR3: TGCAGTGCTAGAGATCGCGGGGAGGGTCAGCCCCAGCATTTT. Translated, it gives CSARDRGEGQPQHF.

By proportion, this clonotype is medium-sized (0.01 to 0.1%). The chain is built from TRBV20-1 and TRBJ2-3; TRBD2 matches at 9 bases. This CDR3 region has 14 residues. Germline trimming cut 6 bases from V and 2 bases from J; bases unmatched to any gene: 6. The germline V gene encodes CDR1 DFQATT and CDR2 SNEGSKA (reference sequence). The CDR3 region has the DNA TGCAGTGCCCAACCTAGCGGGGACACAGATACGCAGTATTTT. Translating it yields CSAQPSGDTDTQYF.

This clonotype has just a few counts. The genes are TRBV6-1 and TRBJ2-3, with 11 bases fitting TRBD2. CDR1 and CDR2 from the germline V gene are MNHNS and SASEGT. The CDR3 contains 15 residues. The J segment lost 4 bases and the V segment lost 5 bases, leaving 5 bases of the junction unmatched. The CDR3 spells CASSKTSGNPDTQYF. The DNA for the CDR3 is TGTGCCAGCAGTAAGACTAGCGGGAACCCAGATACGCAGTATTTT.

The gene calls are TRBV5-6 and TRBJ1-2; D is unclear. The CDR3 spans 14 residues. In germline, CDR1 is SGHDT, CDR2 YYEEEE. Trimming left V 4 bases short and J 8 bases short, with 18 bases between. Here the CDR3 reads CASSAGTIMRGYTF. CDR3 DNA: TGTGCCAGCAGCGCCGGAACTATTATGCGGGGCTACACCTTC.

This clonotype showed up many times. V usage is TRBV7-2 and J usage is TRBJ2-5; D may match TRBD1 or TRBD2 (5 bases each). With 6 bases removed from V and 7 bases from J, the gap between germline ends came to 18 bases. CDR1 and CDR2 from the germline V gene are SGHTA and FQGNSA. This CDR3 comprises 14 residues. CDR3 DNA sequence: TGTGCCAGCAGTGAAGGGTACGGGACGGCGACCCAGTACTTC. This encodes CASSEGYGTATQYF.

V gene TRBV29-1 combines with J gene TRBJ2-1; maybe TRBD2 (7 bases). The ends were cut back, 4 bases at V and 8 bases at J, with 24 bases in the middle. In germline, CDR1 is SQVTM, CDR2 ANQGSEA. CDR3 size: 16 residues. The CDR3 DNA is TGCAGCGTTGCTGGCGGGGGCGGCTCCAAGGTCGATGAGCAGTTCTTC. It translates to CSVAGGGGSKVDEQFF.

The chain's CDR3 is CASSLLWAGNTIYF. For the CDR3, the DNA is TGTGCCAGCAGTTTACTGTGGGCTGGAAACACCATATATTTT. The J gene is TRBJ1-3, the V gene TRBV12-3 or TRBV12-4; D gene ambiguous. CDR3 length equals 14 residues. V was shortened by 2 bases and J by 2 bases, with 7 bases between the two germline ends.

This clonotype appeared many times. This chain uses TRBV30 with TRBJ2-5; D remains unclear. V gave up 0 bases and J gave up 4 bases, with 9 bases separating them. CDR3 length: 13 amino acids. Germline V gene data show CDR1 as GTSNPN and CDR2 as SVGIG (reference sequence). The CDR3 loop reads CAWSVGVGETQYF. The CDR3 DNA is TGTGCCTGGAGTGTCGGAGTAGGAGAGACCCAGTACTTC.

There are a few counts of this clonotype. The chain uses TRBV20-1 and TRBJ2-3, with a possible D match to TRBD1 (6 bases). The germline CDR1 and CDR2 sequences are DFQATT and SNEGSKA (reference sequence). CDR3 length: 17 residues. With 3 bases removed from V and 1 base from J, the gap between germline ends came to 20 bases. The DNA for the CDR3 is TGCAGTGCTAGGCCCCCTCGACAGGCCACTCGCACAGATACGCAGTATTTT. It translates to CSARPPRQATRTDTQYF.

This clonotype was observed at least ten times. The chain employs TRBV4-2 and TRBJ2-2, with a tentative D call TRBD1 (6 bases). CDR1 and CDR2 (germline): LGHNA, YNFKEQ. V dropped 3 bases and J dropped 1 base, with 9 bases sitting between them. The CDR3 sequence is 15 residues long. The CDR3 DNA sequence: TGTGCCAGCAGCCATGCGGACAGGAACACCGGGGAGCTGTTTTTT. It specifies CASSHADRNTGELFF.

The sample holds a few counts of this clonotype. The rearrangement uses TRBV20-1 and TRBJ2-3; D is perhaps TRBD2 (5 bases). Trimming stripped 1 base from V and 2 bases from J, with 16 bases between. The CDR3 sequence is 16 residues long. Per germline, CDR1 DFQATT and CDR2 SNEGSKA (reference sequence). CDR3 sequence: CSARAGRAGITDTQYF. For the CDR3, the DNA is TGCAGTGCTAGAGCAGGTCGGGCGGGCATCACAGATACGCAGTATTTT.

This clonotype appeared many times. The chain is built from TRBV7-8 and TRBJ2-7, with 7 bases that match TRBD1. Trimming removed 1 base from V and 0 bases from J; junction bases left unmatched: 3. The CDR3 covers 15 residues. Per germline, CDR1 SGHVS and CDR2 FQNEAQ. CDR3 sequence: CASSLVGTVSYEQYF. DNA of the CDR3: TGTGCCAGCAGCTTAGTTGGGACAGTCTCCTACGAGCAGTACTTC.

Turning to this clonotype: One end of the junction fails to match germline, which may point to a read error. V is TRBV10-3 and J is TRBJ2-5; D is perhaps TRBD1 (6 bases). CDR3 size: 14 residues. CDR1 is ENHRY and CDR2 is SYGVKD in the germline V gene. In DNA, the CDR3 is TGTGCCATGAGTGAACAGGGAAAGCAAGAGACCCAGTACTTC. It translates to CAMSEQGKQETQYF.

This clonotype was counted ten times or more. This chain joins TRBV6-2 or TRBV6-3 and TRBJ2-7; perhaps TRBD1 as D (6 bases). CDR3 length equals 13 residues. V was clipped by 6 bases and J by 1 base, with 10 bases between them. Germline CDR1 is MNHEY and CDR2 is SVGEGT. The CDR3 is CASSRTGSYEQYF. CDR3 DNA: TGTGCCAGCAGCCGAACAGGGTCCTACGAGCAGTACTTC.

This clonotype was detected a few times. CDR3 in DNA: TGCGCCAGCAGTGAGTGGCGGGGGACCACCTACAATGAGCAGTTCTTC. It encodes CASSEWRGTTYNEQFF. The chain combines TRBV10-2 with TRBJ2-1; 7 bases are shared with TRBD2. This CDR3 comprises 16 residues. V trimming: 1 base; J trimming: 2 bases; junction bases outside the gene matches: 5. Per the germline V gene, CDR1 is WSHSY and CDR2 is SAAADI.